These T cell receptor beta chains were read from a single sample in a study of human T cells and chemical hapten exposure. TCRdb itself ran the RACE reads through MiXCR, one entry per CDR3 protein. The sample holds about 54,000 distinct CDR3 sequences, less than 10% seen once. The sample was whole blood, taken in connection with sensitization to the hapten diphenylcyclopropenone (DPC). The receptor source for this set is a woman between 45 and 65 years old with alopecia areata. Some clones in this sample may be carry-over from other donors' samples. Both conserved end residues are part of each CDR3. Fields, in order: D gene, V gene, clone size, J gene, CDR3 DNA, CDR3 protein. D genes are given only for firm matches. The size entry is marked missing in some rows and otherwise reads once, few, many or a size class.

TRBD2	TRBV6-5	few	TRBJ2-1	TGTGCCAGCAGTTACTTGACGGGAGGGCCCCACAATGAGCAGTTCTTC	CASSYLTGGPHNEQFF
TRBD2	TRBV5-1	few	TRBJ2-3	TGCGCCAGCAGCGATAGCGGGGGCAGCACAGATACGCAGTATTTT	CASSDSGGSTDTQYF
.	TRBV7-9	.	TRBJ2-3	TGTGCCAGCCTCGTACTAGGGAAAGATACGCAGTATTTT	CASLVLGKDTQYF
.	TRBV18	many	TRBJ1-5	TGTGCCAGCTCACAGGGTTCTCCAACAATAGGGCAGCCCCAGCATTTT	CASSQGSPTIGQPQHF
.	TRBV29-1	.	TRBJ1-2	TGCAGCGTTGAGCTCAGAAACTACACCTTC	CSVELRNYTF
.	TRBV6-5	many	TRBJ1-6	TGTGCCAGCAGACCCGAATCCAGCAATTCACCCCTCCACTTT	CASRPESSNSPLHF
.	TRBV4-3	many	TRBJ2-2	TGCGCCAGCAGCCAAGATTCGGCGGGCACCGGGGAGCTGTTTTTT	CASSQDSAGTGELFF
.	TRBV3-1	.	TRBJ1-4	TGTGCCAGCAGCCCTACCCCGCGAGAATTCGAAAAACTGTTTTTT	CASSPTPREFEKLFF
TRBD1	TRBV19	.	TRBJ1-5	TGTGCCAGTAGTATCTTAGGGGGCCAGCCCCAGCATTTT	CASSILGGQPQHF
.	TRBV28	many	TRBJ2-5	TGTGCCAGCAGTTTACAGGTGGAGACCCAGTACTTC	CASSLQVETQYF
.	TRBV29-1	many	TRBJ1-1	TGCAGCGCTCTCCTACTCTTGGACACTGAAGCTTTCTTT	CSALLLLDTEAFF
TRBD1	TRBV11-2	many	TRBJ1-6	TGTGCCAGCAGCTCCCCAGGGGGGAATTCACCCCTCCACTTT	CASSSPGGNSPLHF
TRBD2	TRBV29-1	.	TRBJ2-7	TGCAGCGCCCGAACCGGGACTAGCGAGCAGTACTTC	CSARTGTSEQYF
TRBD2	TRBV20-1	.	TRBJ2-1	TGCAGTGCTAGACTACGGGGGGGCGGAAGCTCCTACAATGAGCAGTTCTTC	CSARLRGGGSSYNEQFF
.	TRBV7-2	few	TRBJ1-5	TGTGCCAGCAGCCTTGAAATGGGAAATCAGCCCCAGCATTTT	CASSLEMGNQPQHF
.	TRBV21-1	.	TRBJ2-1	TGTGCCAGCAGCAAAGGCCCGAACAATGAGCAGTTCTTC	CASSKGPNNEQFF
.	TRBV7-9	many	TRBJ2-7	TGTGCCAGCAGCCCCTCCCCCAGGGCTTCCGAGCAGTACTTC	CASSPSPRASEQYF
.	TRBV11-2	.	TRBJ2-5	TGTGCCAGCAGCTCCCGCCGGAGTCAAGAGACCCAGTACTTC	CASSSRRSQETQYF
.	TRBV28	.	TRBJ1-1	TGTGCCAGCACCTTAGGGTACACTGAAGCTTTCTTT	CASTLGYTEAFF
.	TRBV20-1	many	TRBJ1-3	TGCAGTGCTAGAGATCCCGCCAGGGCAGGAAACACCATATATTTT	CSARDPARAGNTIYF
.	TRBV29-1	many	TRBJ1-1	TGCAGCGTTAAGAAATTTGAGCACACTGAAGCTTTCTTT	CSVKKFEHTEAFF
TRBD2	TRBV7-2	.	TRBJ2-1	TGTGCCAGCAGCTTTCGCGGGAGCGCCTACAATGAGCAGTTCTTC	CASSFRGSAYNEQFF
.	TRBV11-2	many	TRBJ1-1	TGTGCCAGCAGAAAAAGGGACCTAGGTGAAGCTTTCTTT	CASRKRDLGEAFF
.	TRBV5-3	few	TRBJ1-5	TGTGCCAGAAGCCTGTTGAGTATACAGCCCCAGCATTTT	CARSLLSIQPQHF
.	TRBV28	few	TRBJ1-2	TGTGCCACCAGAGCCCCGTATGACGGAGGAGGTTATGGCTACACCTTC	CATRAPYDGGGYGYTF
.	TRBV9	many	TRBJ1-5	TGTGCCAGCAGCGTATCATCAGGGAACAATCAGCCCCAGCATTTT	CASSVSSGNNQPQHF
TRBD1	TRBV6-5	many	TRBJ2-7	TGTGCCAGCAGTTACGGACAGGGTTCCTACGAGCAGTACTTC	CASSYGQGSYEQYF
.	TRBV29-1	many	TRBJ2-5	TGCAGCGCGGGACGCAACCAAGAGACCCAGTACTTC	CSAGRNQETQYF
TRBD2	TRBV11-3	.	TRBJ2-3	TGTGCCAGCAGCCACGGACTAGCGGGGGGAGACACAGATACGCAGTATTTT	CASSHGLAGGDTDTQYF
.	TRBV28	.	TRBJ1-4	TGTGCCAGCAGTTTCTCCCCCCGGAAAGATGATGAAAAACTGTTTTTT	CASSFSPRKDDEKLFF
TRBD1	TRBV20-1	.	TRBJ2-3	TGCAGTGCCCCATGGCAGGGGGCCTCGGATACGCAGTATTTT	CSAPWQGASDTQYF
TRBD1	TRBV12-3/TRBV12-4	many	TRBJ1-2	TGTGCCAGCAGCTCGACAGGGGGAGCTACTTCTGGCTACACCTTC	CASSSTGGATSGYTF
.	TRBV29-1	many	TRBJ1-2	TGCAGCGTTGAACCTAACTATGGCTACACCTTC	CSVEPNYGYTF
TRBD1	TRBV12-3/TRBV12-4	.	TRBJ1-6	TGTGCCAGCAGTTTAGGGATTCCCGGGACAGAGAACAGACGATCACCCCTCCACTTT	CASSLGIPGTENRRSPLHF
TRBD1	TRBV5-5	.	TRBJ2-7	TGTGCCAGCAGCTTACTTACTGGGACAGGATTCTACGAGCAGTACTTC	CASSLLTGTGFYEQYF
.	TRBV6-5	.	TRBJ1-3	TGTGCCAGCAGCTCCCCGACGGGGGACACCATATATTTT	CASSSPTGDTIYF
TRBD1	TRBV5-1	few	TRBJ1-5	TGCGCCAGCAGCAAAAGGACAGGGGAAAATCAGCCCCAGCATTTT	CASSKRTGENQPQHF
.	TRBV12-3/TRBV12-4	few	TRBJ2-5	TGTGCCAGCAGTTTAACGGTCGGAGAGACCCAGTACTTC	CASSLTVGETQYF
.	TRBV5-1	many	TRBJ2-1	TGCGCCAGCAGCCCTCGACCCACCAAAGACAATGAGCAGTTCTTC	CASSPRPTKDNEQFF
TRBD1	TRBV18	many	TRBJ2-7	TGTGCCAGCTCACCCGCGGGACAGGGGTACGAGCAGTACTTC	CASSPAGQGYEQYF
TRBD1	TRBV12-3/TRBV12-4	few	TRBJ2-3	TGTGCCAGCACCTGGGACAGGGGGCAGGATACGCAGTATTTT	CASTWDRGQDTQYF
.	TRBV7-8	.	TRBJ2-7	TGTGCCAGCAGCTTGGACATGCCCTCCCGCGAGCAGTACTTC	CASSLDMPSREQYF